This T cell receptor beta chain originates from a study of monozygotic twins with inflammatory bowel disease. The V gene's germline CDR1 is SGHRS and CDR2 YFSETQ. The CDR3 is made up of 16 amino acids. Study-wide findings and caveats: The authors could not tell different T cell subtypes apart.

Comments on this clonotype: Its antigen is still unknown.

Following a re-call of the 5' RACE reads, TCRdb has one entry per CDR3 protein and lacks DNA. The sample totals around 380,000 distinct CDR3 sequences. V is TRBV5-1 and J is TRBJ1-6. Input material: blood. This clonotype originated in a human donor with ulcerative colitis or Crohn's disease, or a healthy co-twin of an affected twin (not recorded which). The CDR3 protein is CASSLIGPLVNSPLHF.